These T cell receptor beta chains were read from a single sample in a study of blood T cell repertoires in COVID-19. Generated by immunoSEQ multiplex PCR, the TCRdb table keeps only in-frame clones and is missing some. Of 70,000 to 80,000 clones in the sample, 80% were seen once. The sample was peripheral blood. The receptors come from a human donor in a cohort sampled during active COVID-19. The conserved cysteine and the conserved F or W are not part of the CDR3 here.

J gene: TRBJ2-2
V gene: TRBV25-1
CDR3 protein: ASRPDRTNTGELF

J gene: TRBJ2-5
V gene: TRBV7-2
CDR3 protein: ASSPSGVVKETQY

J gene: TRBJ1-5
V gene: TRBV30
CDR3 protein: AWSVPGNQPQH

J gene: TRBJ1-4
V gene: TRBV11-3
CDR3 protein: ASRRGGSNEKLF

J gene: TRBJ1-2
V gene: TRBV6-5
CDR3 protein: ASRDRNYGYT

J gene: TRBJ2-6
V gene: TRBV19
CDR3 protein: ASSIRIAGASRANVLT

J gene: TRBJ2-5
V gene: TRBV4-3
CDR3 protein: ASRIIGGGGETQY

J gene: TRBJ1-5
V gene: TRBV24-1
CDR3 protein: ATSDIGGSQPQH

J gene: TRBJ1-3
V gene: TRBV21-1
CDR3 protein: ASSKARYSRGRSQGNTIY

J gene: TRBJ1-1
V gene: TRBV11-1
CDR3 protein: ASSADRENTEAF

J gene: TRBJ1-2
V gene: TRBV28
CDR3 protein: ATAQVGPHVSYGYT

J gene: TRBJ2-3
V gene: TRBV7-9
CDR3 protein: ASSRDRLAGTDTQY

J gene: TRBJ2-2
V gene: TRBV11-2
CDR3 protein: ASSPRLAGASNTGELF

J gene: TRBJ2-2
V gene: TRBV5-1
CDR3 protein: ATSGGAANTGELF

J gene: TRBJ2-7
V gene: TRBV9
CDR3 protein: ASSPGPAGGEQY